Listed here are 26 T cell receptor beta chains from one sample, sequenced in a study of CD8+ T cells in alopecia areata (dated by TCRdb to 2017 to 2018). The receptor library was made with the immunoSEQ multiplex PCR assay. For TCR sequencing, RNA was extracted from every sample and reverse transcribed into cDNA to serve as template. TCRdb mirrors the immuneACCESS table, restricted to in-frame sequences. Some clones are absent from its copies; in checked studies, under half trace to an unresolved V gene, and the reason for the others is unknown. The sample contains some 190,000 clones, about 51% of them found a single time. Roughly 9.1% of the sample is in the top ten clones. Sample treatment or condition, as interpreted from the label and publication: oral pan-JAK inhibitor, 5-10 mg twice daily. The specimen comprised CD8+ T cells sorted from blood, sampled around week 54, from a patient treated with tofacitinib. All receptors come from a human donor with alopecia areata.

The rearrangement uses TRBV7-9 and TRBJ1-2; TRBD1 might be the D (5 bases). V was trimmed by 1 base and J by 4 bases, leaving 13 bases between them. The CDR3 is 15 residues long. Germline lookup yields CDR1 SEHNR and CDR2 FQNEAQ (reference sequence). CDR3 nucleotides: TGTGCCAGCAGCTTAGTCAGGGCCGGGTTCTATGGCTACACCTTC. This sequence encodes CASSLVRAGFYGYTF.

The rearrangement joins TRBV5-1 to TRBJ1-1; no definite D call. Between the trimmed V and J ends, which lost 1 base and 3 bases, there was a span of 22 bases. Germline V gives CDR1 SGHRS, CDR2 YFSETQ. The CDR3 consists of 18 residues. CDR3 region: CASSLRYDLRNYHTEAFF. CDR3 coding DNA: TGCGCCAGCAGCTTGCGCTACGACCTTCGGAATTATCACACTGAAGCTTTCTTT.

The chain links TRBV6-5 to TRBJ1-2, with TRBD1 matching over 7 bases. The CDR3 is 16 residues long. The germline V gene has CDR1 MNHEY and CDR2 SVGAGI. V was clipped by 0 bases and J by 4 bases; unmatched bases: 8. This CDR3 reads CASSYSPRQGLYGYTF. Written as DNA, the CDR3 is TGTGCCAGCAGTTACTCCCCCCGACAGGGCCTCTATGGCTACACCTTC.

The CDR3 loop reads CASSQVGQETQYF. Written as DNA, the CDR3 is TGCGCCAGCAGCCAGGTGGGGCAAGAGACCCAGTACTTC. The J gene is TRBJ2-5, the V gene TRBV4-1; D is unclear. The V end was cut by 3 bases, the J end by 2 bases, with 7 bases between. There are 13 residues in the CDR3. Germline lookup yields CDR1 MGHRA and CDR2 YSYEKL.

This clone was seen more than once but under ten times. The chain combines TRBV4-2 with TRBJ2-7; D possibly corresponds to TRBD2 (6 bases). The CDR3 is 15 amino acids. CDR1 is LGHNA, CDR2 YNFKEQ, per germline. The V end was cut by 3 bases, the J end by 0 bases, with 12 bases between. The CDR3 DNA reads as TGTGCCAGCAGCCAGTCCCCTAGCGACTCCTACGAGCAGTACTTC. Translated, it gives CASSQSPSDSYEQYF.

This clone has just one count. The chain carries TRBV15 and TRBJ2-5; no reliable D call. Deletions cut 3 bases from V and 5 bases from J, with 16 bases between. Germline CDR1 and CDR2: LNHNV and YYDKDF (reference sequence). This CDR3 region has 15 residues. This chain's CDR3 is CATSRGRNEAETQYF. For the CDR3, the DNA is TGTGCCACCAGCAGGGGCCGTAACGAGGCTGAGACCCAGTACTTC.

This clone came up a few times. This chain joins TRBV30 and TRBJ2-1, with a weak D call TRBD2 (5 bases). Per the germline V gene, CDR1 is GTSNPN and CDR2 is SVGIG (reference sequence). The CDR3 covers 11 residues. Trimming removed 2 bases from V and 9 bases from J, with 8 bases in between. The CDR3: CAWSPGTEQFF. For the CDR3, the DNA is TGTGCCTGGAGTCCGGGAACTGAGCAGTTCTTC.

There are a few counts of this clone. The J gene is TRBJ1-6, the V gene TRBV4-3; D might be TRBD1 (5 bases). The length of the CDR3 is 15 residues. The ends were cut back, 0 bases at V and 7 bases at J, with 10 bases in the middle. CDR1 and CDR2 (germline): LGHNA, YSLEER. This CDR3 reads CASSQDAGRNSPLHF. The CDR3 DNA reads TGCGCCAGCAGCCAAGACGCAGGGAGGAATTCACCCCTCCACTTT.

In its sample, this clone was seen a few times. The chain carries TRBV7-9 and TRBJ2-3; D call uncertain. Germline CDR1 reads SEHNR; CDR2 reads FQNEAQ (reference sequence). Deletions cut 3 bases from V and 1 base from J, with 8 bases between. This CDR3 region has 14 residues. This CDR3 reads CASSLGYGTDTQYF. In DNA form, the CDR3 reads TGTGCCAGCAGCTTGGGCTACGGCACAGATACGCAGTATTTT.

The J gene is TRBJ1-6, the V gene TRBV9; the match to TRBD1 covers 8 bases. CDR1 is SGDLS and CDR2 is YYNGEE in the germline V gene. Unmatched junction bases numbered 6, after V lost 0 bases and J lost 4 bases. This CDR3 region has 17 residues. CDR3 sequence (DNA): TGTGCCAGCAGCGTAGTTGCCGGGACAGGATATAATTCACCCCTCCACTTT. This encodes CASSVVAGTGYNSPLHF.

The chain employs TRBV29-1 and TRBJ1-4, with TRBD1 matching 9 bases. Losses at the gene ends were 4 bases for V and 5 bases for J; bases not matched to a gene: 2. The germline CDR1 and CDR2 sequences are SQVTM and ANQGSEA. This CDR3 has 13 residues. The CDR3: CSVAGQGNEKLFF. The CDR3 DNA reads TGCAGCGTTGCGGGACAGGGAAATGAAAAACTGTTTTTT. Full variable domain (outside the CDR3, taken from reference TRBV29-1 and TRBJ1-4): SAVISQKPSRDICQRGTSLTIQCQVDSQVTMMFWYRQQPGQSLTLIATANQGSEATYESGFVIDKFPISRPNLTFSTLTVSNMSPEDSSIYLCSVAGQGNEKLFFGSGTQLSVL.

This clone was counted between two and nine times. This chain joins TRBV13 and TRBJ2-7, with 9 bases aligning to TRBD1. J lost 5 bases, V lost 5 bases, and 13 bases had no gene match. The CDR3 length is 16 residues. Per germline, CDR1 PRHDT and CDR2 FYEKMQ (reference sequence). CDR3: CASSTRGGTGFHEQYF. CDR3 in DNA: TGTGCCAGCAGCACCCGGGGTGGGACAGGGTTCCACGAGCAGTACTTC.

This clone has only a few counts. The chain links TRBV23-1 to TRBJ1-2, with no clear D. TRBV23-1 is identified as an open reading frame with a role that is uncertain. V lost 4 bases and J lost 6, with 15 bases in between. CDR3 length: 14 amino acids. The CDR3 DNA is TGCGCCAGCAGTCGGGAGGGCCTTCGGGATGGCTACACCTTC. Protein sequence: CASSREGLRDGYTF.

The chain combines TRBV5-6 with TRBJ2-3; D is unclear. V lost 4 bases and J lost 0, with 6 bases in between. Germline CDR1 is SGHDT and CDR2 is YYEEEE. The CDR3 loop spans 13 amino acids. The CDR3 nucleotides read TGTGCCAGCAGCGTCCGAAGCACAGATACGCAGTATTTT. The encoded protein is CASSVRSTDTQYF.

This chain uses TRBV4-1 with TRBJ2-3, with TRBD2 identical over 12 bases. The CDR3 is 16 residues long. Trimming cost V 1 base and J 6 bases; bases outside gene matches: 5. Germline CDR1 reads MGHRA; CDR2 reads YSYEKL. CDR3 region: CASSQGGLAGFDTQYF. In DNA, the CDR3 is TGCGCCAGCAGCCAAGGAGGACTAGCGGGGTTTGATACGCAGTATTTT.

This clone turned up a few times. This chain links TRBV7-9 with TRBJ2-2; TRBD1 or TRBD2 may be the D gene (5 bases each). This CDR3 is built from 15 residues. Germline V gene data show CDR1 as SEHNR and CDR2 as FQNEAQ (reference sequence). Between the trimmed V and J ends, which lost 7 bases and 2 bases, there was a span of 14 bases. For the CDR3, the DNA is TGTGCCAGCAAACGTGGGGGTTCCAACACCGGGGAGCTGTTTTTT. Its protein product is CASKRGGSNTGELFF.

V and J are TRBV29-1 and TRBJ1-2, with TRBD1 as a possible D gene (6 bases). The CDR3 length is 12 residues. Germline V lookup: CDR1 SQVTM, CDR2 ANQGSEA. V lost 4 bases, J lost 4 bases, and 10 bases lay in between. In nucleotides, the CDR3 is TGCAGCGTTGTAGGGGGAACCTATGGCTACACCTTC. Encoded protein: CSVVGGTYGYTF.

The chain couples TRBV19 to TRBJ2-7, with unresolved D. V gave up 8 bases and J gave up 5 bases, with 16 bases separating them. This CDR3 spans 13 amino acids. Germline V CDR1 and CDR2: LNHDA, SQIVND (reference sequence). CDR3 DNA: TGTGCCAGTGTGAGACCAAACACCCACGAGCAGTACTTC. Its protein product is CASVRPNTHEQYF.

This clone was seen a handful of times. In DNA, the CDR3 is TGCAGCGTTTCCCCCCTGGGGAGCGCAAAAGCAGATACGCAGTATTTT. Its protein product is CSVSPLGSAKADTQYF. V and J are TRBV29-1 and TRBJ2-3; D might be TRBD2 (5 bases). CDR1 SQVTM and CDR2 ANQGSEA come from the germline V gene. The CDR3 length is 16 residues. V lost 5 bases and J 4 bases, leaving 22 bases between the germline ends.

This clone has a single count. The V call is TRBV4-1, the J call TRBJ2-1, with 11 positions matching TRBD1. After removal of 0 bases from V and 4 bases from J, the junction contained 5 bases not matched to a gene. The V gene's germline CDR1 is MGHRA and CDR2 YSYEKL. The CDR3 consists of 17 residues. The CDR3 bases are TGCGCCAGCAGCCAAGATGTCGGGGACAGGGGGTACAATGAGCAGTTCTTC. Protein product: CASSQDVGDRGYNEQFF.

The chain is built from TRBV4-1 and TRBJ1-6; no reliable D call. V lost 5 bases and J lost 6, with 11 bases in between. This CDR3 spans 14 amino acids. Germline CDR1 is MGHRA and CDR2 is YSYEKL. This CDR3 is CASSRTSTNSPLHF. The CDR3 nucleotides read TGCGCCAGCAGCAGGACTTCCACTAATTCACCCCTCCACTTT.

This clone is deemed large. The chain carries TRBV4-1 and TRBJ1-2, with D hard to call. V was trimmed by 0 bases and J by 4 bases, leaving 12 bases between them. Germline CDR1 is MGHRA and CDR2 is YSYEKL. The CDR3 sequence is 15 residues long. CDR3 region: CASSQDRASGYGYTF. The CDR3 nucleotides are TGCGCCAGCAGCCAAGATAGGGCCAGCGGCTATGGCTACACCTTC.

This chain's CDR3 is CASSLTGRPYEQYF. The DNA for the CDR3 is TGTGCCAGCAGTTTAACAGGGCGCCCCTACGAGCAGTACTTC. V usage is TRBV27 and J usage is TRBJ2-7; D may be TRBD1 (6 bases). Trimming stripped 2 bases from V and 2 bases from J, with 10 bases between. Germline lookup yields CDR1 MNHEY and CDR2 SMNVEV (reference sequence). The CDR3 extends over 14 amino acids.

The chain uses TRBV27 and TRBJ2-5; 9 positions match TRBD1. The J segment lost 5 bases and the V segment lost 6 bases, leaving 7 bases of the junction unmatched. The V gene's germline CDR1 is MNHEY and CDR2 SMNVEV (reference sequence). This CDR3 contains 14 residues. Here the CDR3 DNA reads TGTGCCAGCAGACCGGGACAGGGACTCGAGACCCAGTACTTC. Protein product: CASRPGQGLETQYF.

V usage is TRBV11-3 and J usage is TRBJ2-7, with 9 bases aligning to TRBD2. V lost 5 bases and J lost 2; bases outside the gene matches: 10. Germline CDR1 is SGHNT and CDR2 is YENEEA. The length of the CDR3 is 16 residues. The CDR3 is CASSLLSGGSTYEQYF. As DNA, the CDR3 is TGTGCCAGCAGCCTGCTTAGCGGGGGATCTACCTACGAGCAGTACTTC.

The DNA of the CDR3 is TGTGCCAGCAGCCTACGGTCATTGGCAGATACGCAGTATTTT. Translating gives CASSLRSLADTQYF. V is TRBV7-2 and J is TRBJ2-3; no clear D. Germline loops: CDR1 SGHTA, CDR2 FQGNSA. Trimming stripped 5 bases from V and 4 bases from J, with 13 bases between. The CDR3 is 14 amino acids.